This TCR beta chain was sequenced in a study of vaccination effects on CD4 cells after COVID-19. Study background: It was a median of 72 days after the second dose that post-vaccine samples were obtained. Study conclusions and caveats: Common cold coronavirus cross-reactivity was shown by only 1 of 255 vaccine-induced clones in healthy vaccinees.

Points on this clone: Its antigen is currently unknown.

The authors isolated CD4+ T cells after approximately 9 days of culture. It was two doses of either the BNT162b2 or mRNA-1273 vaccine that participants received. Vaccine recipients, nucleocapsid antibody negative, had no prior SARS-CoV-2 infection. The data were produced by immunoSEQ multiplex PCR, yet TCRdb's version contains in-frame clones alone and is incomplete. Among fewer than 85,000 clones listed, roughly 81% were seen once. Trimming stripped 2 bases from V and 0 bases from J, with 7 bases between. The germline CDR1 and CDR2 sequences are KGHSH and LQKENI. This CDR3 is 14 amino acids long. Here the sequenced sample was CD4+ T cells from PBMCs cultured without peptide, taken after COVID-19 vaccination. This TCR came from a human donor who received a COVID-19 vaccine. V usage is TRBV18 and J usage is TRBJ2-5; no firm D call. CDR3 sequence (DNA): TGTGCCAGCTCACCATGGCAGAACCAAGAGACCCAGTACTTC. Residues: CASSPWQNQETQYF.